A single sample is the source of the 28 T cell receptor beta chains below, sequenced in a study of shared T cell receptors in the human thymus. Here immunoSEQ multiplex PCR was the method, and the copy in TCRdb shows in-frame clones only, minus some. This table has roughly 700,000 clones, 70% to 90% appearing once. The same data also went into a second study, on human thymus T cells.

The specimen was thymocytes. The receptor source for this set is a boy in the first two years of life with a congenital heart defect.

The chain employs TRBV6-6 and TRBJ2-7; TRBD1 matches 7 bases. The V and J ends lost 2 bases and 3 bases, in that order; junction bases with no gene match: 7. The CDR3 loop spans 15 amino acids. Per the germline V gene, CDR1 is MNHNY and CDR2 is SVGAGI (reference sequence). Here the CDR3 reads CASSYPGGYYYEQYF. Written as DNA, the CDR3 is TGTGCCAGCAGTTACCCAGGGGGATACTACTACGAGCAGTACTTC.

The V gene is TRBV30, the J gene TRBJ1-2; unclear D gene. The CDR3 spans 16 residues. V lost 0 bases and J 4 bases, leaving 18 bases between the germline ends. The germline V gene has CDR1 GTSNPN and CDR2 SVGIG (reference sequence). CDR3 DNA: TGTGCCTGGAGTGTTGGAAGGGAGGACCGCCCCTATGGCTACACCTTC. It is translated as CAWSVGREDRPYGYTF.

In this sample, this clone turned up a few times. The genes are TRBV4-2 and TRBJ1-5, with TRBD1 identical over 9 bases. CDR3 length equals 17 residues. V shed 1 base, J shed 2 bases, and the junction held 6 bases outside the gene matches. Germline V gene lookup returns CDR1 LGHNA and CDR2 YNFKEQ. The CDR3 is CASSQAQQGAGNQPQHF. The CDR3 nucleotides read TGTGCCAGCAGCCAAGCCCAACAGGGGGCCGGCAATCAGCCCCAGCATTTT.

The chain has TRBV6-1 and TRBJ1-4, with D perhaps TRBD1 (6 bases). Deletions cut 10 bases from V and 7 bases from J, with 16 bases between. This CDR3 contains 13 residues. Looked up from germline, CDR1 is MNHNS and CDR2 is SASEGT. The DNA of the CDR3 is TGTGCCACCCGACAGGCCTGGGGTGAAAAACTGTTTTTT. Translated, it gives CATRQAWGEKLFF.

This clone was detected only a few times. The V gene is TRBV30, the J gene TRBJ1-3; a weak D match, TRBD1 (6 bases). The CDR3 runs 16 residues. Germline V CDR1 and CDR2: GTSNPN, SVGIG (reference sequence). V shed 2 bases and J shed 1 base, with 15 bases lying between them. The CDR3 here is CAWSHIYRESGNTIYF. CDR3 coding DNA: TGTGCCTGGAGTCATATCTACAGGGAATCTGGAAACACCATATATTTT.

J is TRBJ1-1 and V is TRBV15, with a possible D match to TRBD1 (5 bases). There are 14 residues in the CDR3. Germline lookup yields CDR1 LNHNV and CDR2 YYDKDF (reference sequence). V lost 2 bases and J lost 1, with 8 bases in between. CDR3 protein: CATSRNDRNTEAFF. The CDR3 nucleotides read TGTGCCACCAGCAGAAATGACAGGAACACTGAAGCTTTCTTT.

The chain is built from TRBV5-1 and TRBJ1-6; 7 bases are a match to TRBD1. This CDR3 has 14 amino acids. CDR1 is SGHRS, CDR2 YFSETQ, per germline. With V trimmed by 5 bases and J by 8 bases, 7 bases remained unmatched. CDR3: CASSPGQRYSPLHF. CDR3 nucleotide sequence: TGCGCCAGCAGTCCGGGACAGAGGTATTCACCCCTCCACTTT.

The V and J genes are TRBV27 and TRBJ2-7, with 8 bases aligning to TRBD1. After removal of 5 bases from V and 5 bases from J, the junction contained 2 bases not matched to a gene. Germline CDR1 is MNHEY and CDR2 is SMNVEV (reference sequence). This CDR3 comprises 12 residues. Here the CDR3 DNA reads TGTGCCAGCAGTGACAGGGGCCACGAGCAGTACTTC. Its translation is CASSDRGHEQYF.

This rearrangement joins TRBV27 to TRBJ2-7; 7 bases match TRBD1. Losses at the gene ends were 5 bases for V and 3 bases for J; bases not matched to a gene: 7. Germline V gives CDR1 MNHEY, CDR2 SMNVEV (reference sequence). This CDR3 is 14 amino acids long. Here the CDR3 reads CASSPPGQFYEQYF. In DNA, the CDR3 is TGTGCCAGCAGTCCCCCGGGACAGTTCTACGAGCAGTACTTC.

V is TRBV28 and J is TRBJ2-7; TRBD1 is a possible D gene (5 bases). Per the germline V gene, CDR1 is MDHEN and CDR2 is SYDVKM. V lost 3 bases to trimming and J lost 5 bases, with 11 bases between them. CDR3 size: 13 residues. The DNA of the CDR3 is TGTGCCAGCAGTTTCCGGCAGGGTGACGAGCAGTACTTC. It encodes CASSFRQGDEQYF.

The rearrangement uses TRBV19 and TRBJ2-2; 9 bases match TRBD1. This CDR3 spans 16 amino acids. J was trimmed by 13 bases and V by 3 bases; bases with no gene match: 15. Germline values: CDR1 LNHDA, CDR2 SQIVND (reference sequence). This CDR3 reads CASSMGGDRVPLGLFF. The CDR3 nucleotides are TGTGCCAGTAGTATGGGGGGGGACAGGGTCCCGTTGGGGCTGTTTTTT.

This sequence joins TRBV4-2 and TRBJ2-3; 7 bases align to TRBD2. V shed 1 base and J 2 bases; nucleotides not matched to a gene: 12. The V gene's germline CDR1 is LGHNA and CDR2 YNFKEQ. The CDR3 loop spans 18 amino acids. The CDR3 nucleotides read TGTGCCAGCAGCCAAGCGGTTATGCGGGGGATCAACACAGATACGCAGTATTTT. Translated, it gives CASSQAVMRGINTDTQYF.

This clone appeared a few times. The rearrangement links TRBV19 to TRBJ2-1, with 7 bases matching TRBD2. In germline, CDR1 is LNHDA, CDR2 SQIVND (reference sequence). V shed 3 bases, J shed 6 bases, and the junction held 8 bases outside the gene matches. The CDR3 is 15 amino acids. Written as DNA, the CDR3 is TGTGCCAGTAGTATTGAGACTAGCTCCCCCAATGAGCAGTTCTTC. Amino acids: CASSIETSSPNEQFF.

The chain has TRBV10-3 and TRBJ1-1, with 7 bases that match TRBD1. There are 13 residues in the CDR3. The V gene end was trimmed by 10 bases and the J gene end by 7 bases; junction bases not matched to a gene: 12. CDR1 and CDR2 (germline): ENHRY, SYGVKD. In DNA, the CDR3 is TGTGCCACCCAGACAGGGACACAGGGTGAAGCTTTCTTT. This encodes CATQTGTQGEAFF.

The V and J genes are TRBV27 and TRBJ1-1; 7 bases are shared with TRBD1. Germline V gives CDR1 MNHEY, CDR2 SMNVEV (reference sequence). The V segment lost 8 bases and the J segment 1 base; nucleotides outside the gene matches: 10. The CDR3 length is 15 residues. CDR3: CASEFPTGWNTEAFF. The CDR3 bases are TGTGCCAGCGAATTTCCGACAGGGTGGAACACTGAAGCTTTCTTT.

The CDR3 loop reads CASSLRRQGAYEQYF. The DNA for the CDR3 is TGTGCCAGCAGCCTCCGCCGGCAGGGGGCCTACGAGCAGTACTTC. The gene calls are TRBV11-3 and TRBJ2-7; 7 bases match TRBD1. Germline V gene sequence: CDR1 SGHNT, CDR2 YENEEA. Trimming cost V 5 bases and J 2 bases; bases outside gene matches: 9. The CDR3 is made up of 15 amino acids.

This clone was detected only once. The rearrangement links TRBV27 to TRBJ2-1; 8 bases agree with TRBD2. Germline CDR1 reads MNHEY; CDR2 reads SMNVEV (reference sequence). The CDR3 totals 14 residues. Germline trimming cut 6 bases from V and 5 bases from J; bases unmatched to any gene: 6. The chain's CDR3 is CASSLGTRNNEQFF. The CDR3 DNA reads as TGTGCCAGCAGCCTGGGGACTAGAAACAATGAGCAGTTCTTC.

The genes are TRBV21-1 and TRBJ2-3; the table calls TRBD2, which could not be checked here. TRBV21-1 is shown as a pseudogene. The CDR3 length is 17 residues. CDR3 nucleotides: TGTGCCAGCACCTGCCTTGGACTAGCGGGAGGGACCGATACGCAGTATTTT. It specifies CASTCLGLAGGTDTQYF.

The J gene is TRBJ1-5, the V gene TRBV29-1; tentatively, D is TRBD1 (6 bases). The CDR3 covers 12 residues. Germline V lookup: CDR1 SQVTM, CDR2 ANQGSEA. V was pared by 6 bases and J by 4 bases, with 10 bases between. Here the CDR3 reads CSVRRGNQPQHF. CDR3 nucleotides: TGCAGCGTCCGAAGGGGGAATCAGCCCCAGCATTTT.

The rearrangement uses TRBV29-1 and TRBJ2-5; D may be TRBD2 (7 bases). CDR1 is SQVTM, CDR2 ANQGSEA, per germline. This CDR3 has 16 amino acids. Trimming shortened V by 7 bases and J by 2 bases, and 23 bases separated the two germline ends. CDR3 residues: CSGATSWGANQETQYF. The CDR3 DNA follows: TGCAGCGGGGCGACTAGCTGGGGGGCCAATCAAGAGACCCAGTACTTC. Variable domain in full (rest from reference TRBV29-1 and TRBJ2-5): SAVISQKPSRDICQRGTSLTIQCQVDSQVTMMFWYRQQPGQSLTLIATANQGSEATYESGFVIDKFPISRPNLTFSTLTVSNMSPEDSSIYLCSGATSWGANQETQYFGPGTRLLVL.

This clone came up once. The J gene is TRBJ2-7, the V gene TRBV4-3; TRBD2 aligns across 7 bases. The CDR3 sequence is 15 residues long. Looked up from germline, CDR1 is LGHNA and CDR2 is YSLEER. The junction had 8 bases not matched to a gene; V was cut back by 1 base and J by 5 bases. DNA of the CDR3: TGCGCCAGCAGCCAAGGTCTAGCGGCCCGGAACGAGCAGTACTTC. Translating it yields CASSQGLAARNEQYF.

V and J are TRBV2 and TRBJ2-2; 7 bases agree with TRBD1. The CDR3 has 13 residues. V lost 9 bases and J lost 2; bases outside the gene matches: 3. Germline V gene sequence: CDR1 SNHLY, CDR2 FYNNEI. This CDR3 reads CASGTANTGELFF. CDR3 sequence (DNA): TGTGCCAGTGGGACAGCCAACACCGGGGAGCTGTTTTTT.

V gene TRBV7-2 combines with J gene TRBJ2-7, with 8 bases fitting TRBD2. The CDR3 runs to 16 residues. Germline loops: CDR1 SGHTA, CDR2 FQGNSA. After removal of 0 bases from V and 1 base from J, the junction contained 5 bases not matched to a gene. As DNA, the CDR3 is TGTGCCAGCAGCTTAGCCAGGGGCGGGGGGTCCTACGAGCAGTACTTC. This gives the protein CASSLARGGGSYEQYF. The full variable domain, with the rest looked up from reference TRBV7-2 and TRBJ2-7, is GAGVSQSPSNKVTEKGKDVELRCDPISGHTALYWYRQSLGQGLEFLIYFQGNSAPDKSGLPSDRFSAERTGGSVSTLTIQRTQQEDSAVYLCASSLARGGGSYEQYFGPGTRLTVT.

The chain uses TRBV4-1 and TRBJ1-2; the match to TRBD1 covers 7 bases. The CDR3 is made up of 12 amino acids. The germline V gene encodes CDR1 MGHRA and CDR2 YSYEKL. V shed 8 bases and J 6 bases; nucleotides not matched to a gene: 6. The CDR3 bases are TGCGCCAGCTCGAAGGGGGCCGATGGCTACACCTTC. The encoded protein is CASSKGADGYTF.

A word on this clone: In the same sample, other DNA sequences code for this CDR3. The rearrangement links TRBV7-9 to TRBJ2-5; 7 nucleotides align to TRBD2. V lost 3 bases to trimming and J lost 1 base; unmatched junction nucleotides: 2. Looked up from germline, CDR1 is SEHNR and CDR2 is FQNEAQ (reference sequence). CDR3 size: 14 residues. CDR3 nucleotides: TGTGCCAGCAGCTTGGGGGGGTCCCAAGAGACCCAGTACTTC. Protein product: CASSLGGSQETQYF.

This sequence joins TRBV6-1 and TRBJ2-7, with 10 bases matching TRBD1. Germline V gives CDR1 MNHNS, CDR2 SASEGT. After removal of 3 bases from V and 2 bases from J, the junction contained 4 bases not matched to a gene. This CDR3 spans 15 amino acids. In nucleotides, the CDR3 is TGTGCCAGCAGTGAGGGGACAGGGGAAACCTACGAGCAGTACTTC. The encoded protein is CASSEGTGETYEQYF.

V and J are TRBV28 and TRBJ1-2; possible D gene TRBD1, 5 bases. The germline V gene encodes CDR1 MDHEN and CDR2 SYDVKM. The CDR3 is made up of 14 amino acids. V dropped 6 bases and J dropped 8 bases, with 19 bases sitting between them. CDR3 DNA sequence: TGTGCCAGCAGCCCTGGAGGGGCGGCGGGGGGCTACACCTTC. It specifies CASSPGGAAGGYTF.

In this sample, this clone turned up a few times. V and J are TRBV6-5 and TRBJ2-7; 9 bases agree with TRBD2. There are 14 residues in the CDR3. Trimming cost V 7 bases and J 6 bases; bases outside gene matches: 10. Germline V gene data show CDR1 as MNHEY and CDR2 as SVGAGI. The CDR3 reads CASKRRAGGIEQYF. CDR3 coding DNA: TGTGCCAGCAAGCGACGAGCGGGAGGAATCGAGCAGTACTTC.